These 32 T cell receptor beta chains originate from one sample sequenced in a study of CD8+CD57+ T cells in acquired aplastic anemia. The use of genomic DNA as template underpinned the TCR beta VDJ and CDR3 profiling. A single record per CDR3 protein comes from TCRdb applying MiXCR to the reads. The table includes about 290,000 distinct CDR3 sequences, roughly 59% detected once. Patients who underwent sequencing had shown CD8+CD57+ cell expansion by flow cytometry. Sequencing was performed on sorted CD4+, CD8+, or CD8+CD57+ T cells (not recorded which) from PBMCs. The receptor set was obtained from a human donor with aplastic anemia.

In this sample, this clonotype turned up once. The gene calls are TRBV19 and TRBJ1-2, with a tentative D call TRBD1 (5 bases). Between the trimmed V and J ends, which lost 10 bases and 3 bases, there was a span of 9 bases. The length of the CDR3 is 11 residues. Germline-derived CDR1 and CDR2 are LNHDA and SQIVND (reference sequence). The CDR3 DNA reads TGTGCCAACCAGGGAGACTATGGCTACACCTTC. Its protein product is CANQGDYGYTF.

J is TRBJ2-2 and V is TRBV20-1; possible D gene TRBD2, 5 bases. Germline V lookup: CDR1 DFQATT, CDR2 SNEGSKA (reference sequence). The length of the CDR3 is 13 residues. Trimming cost V 3 bases and J 8 bases, with 13 bases left between them. The CDR3 loop is CSASPGSLGELFF. CDR3 sequence (DNA): TGCAGTGCTAGTCCTGGGAGCCTAGGGGAGCTGTTTTTT.

This clonotype was detected ten times or more. The chain uses TRBV4-1 and TRBJ2-5; the match to TRBD2 covers 11 bases. Trimming removed 1 base from V and 0 bases from J; junction bases left unmatched: 7. CDR3 length equals 18 residues. Germline CDR1 reads MGHRA; CDR2 reads YSYEKL. The CDR3 DNA is TGCGCCAGCAGCCAAGTGACTAGCGGGGCAGGGTACCAAGAGACCCAGTACTTC. Residues: CASSQVTSGAGYQETQYF.

The chain recombines TRBV29-1 with TRBJ2-7; maybe TRBD1 (7 bases). The CDR3 totals 15 residues. V lost 6 bases and J 0 bases, leaving 18 bases between the germline ends. The V gene's germline CDR1 is SQVTM and CDR2 ANQGSEA. The CDR3 spells CSVGAPGGSSYEQYF. The CDR3 region has the DNA TGCAGCGTGGGGGCCCCAGGGGGGAGCTCCTACGAGCAGTACTTC.

The chain uses TRBV7-9 and TRBJ1-5, with unresolved D. The CDR3 extends over 16 amino acids. Germline loops: CDR1 SEHNR, CDR2 FQNEAQ (reference sequence). The V end lost 5 bases, the J end lost 7 bases, and 21 bases lay between the germline ends. CDR3 nucleotides: TGTGCCAGCAGCGGTTCAGCGGGAGCCCTGGGGCAGCCCCAGCATTTT. Translated: CASSGSAGALGQPQHF.

The J gene is TRBJ1-2, the V gene TRBV19; D possibly corresponds to TRBD1 (6 bases). This CDR3 region has 14 residues. Germline CDR1 reads LNHDA; CDR2 reads SQIVND (reference sequence). V was cut by 3 bases and J by 5 bases, with 13 bases left in between. CDR3 in DNA: TGTGCCAGTAGTATCGGACAGTCGGCGTATGGCTACACCTTC. Amino acids: CASSIGQSAYGYTF. Based on the CDR3 plus reference TRBV19 and TRBJ1-2, the full variable domain is DGGITQSPKYLFRKEGQNVTLSCEQNLNHDAMYWYRQDPGQGLRLIYYSQIVNDFQKGDIAEGYSVSREKKESFPLTVTSAQKNPTAFYLCASSIGQSAYGYTFGSGTRLTVV.

This rearrangement joins TRBV3-1 to TRBJ1-5; D remains ambiguous. The CDR3 has 14 amino acids. Germline loops: CDR1 LGHDT, CDR2 YNNKEL (reference sequence). V lost 1 base and J 10 bases, leaving 14 bases between the germline ends. The CDR3, as DNA: TGTGCCAGCAGCCAAGGTCTGATCGGATTCCCCCAGCATTTT. Translating it yields CASSQGLIGFPQHF.

The table lists this clonotype with a few counts. The V and J genes are TRBV2 and TRBJ1-1; D call uncertain. The CDR3 extends over 13 amino acids. V shed 7 bases and J shed 1 base, with 10 bases lying between them. Germline CDR1 is SNHLY and CDR2 is FYNNEI. This CDR3 reads CASIGRTNTEAFF. CDR3 bases: TGTGCCAGCATAGGACGGACGAACACTGAAGCTTTCTTT.

This clonotype appeared many times. CDR3 sequence reads: CASSKKPQPDSYEQYF. CDR3 nucleotide sequence: TGTGCCAGCAGTAAAAAACCACAACCCGATTCCTACGAGCAGTACTTC. V usage is TRBV27 and J usage is TRBJ2-7, with D hard to call. Looked up from germline, CDR1 is MNHEY and CDR2 is SMNVEV (reference sequence). The V end lost 5 bases, the J end lost 1 base, and 18 bases lay between the germline ends. The CDR3 has 16 amino acids.

V gene TRBV2 combines with J gene TRBJ1-5, with no clear D. This CDR3 is 16 amino acids long. Germline loops: CDR1 SNHLY, CDR2 FYNNEI. Trimming stripped 4 bases from V and 7 bases from J, with 20 bases between. The CDR3 DNA reads as TGTGCCAGCAGTGTTAGCGGGATGACCTACGAGCAGCCCCAGCATTTT. Its translation: CASSVSGMTYEQPQHF. The entire variable domain, with the rest obtained from reference TRBV2 and TRBJ1-5, is as follows: EPEVTQTPSHQVTQMGQEVILRCVPISNHLYFYWYRQILGQKVEFLVSFYNNEISEKSEIFDDQFSVERPDGSNFTLKIRSTKLEDSAMYFCASSVSGMTYEQPQHFGDGTRLSIL.

This chain links TRBV24-1 with TRBJ1-2, with 8 bases lining up with TRBD1. Trimming at V came to 4 bases and at J to 8 bases, leaving 8 bases not matched to a gene. Per germline, CDR1 KGHDR and CDR2 SFDVKD. The CDR3 totals 14 residues. CDR3 sequence reads: CATSDRLTGDGYTF. In DNA, the CDR3 is TGTGCCACCAGTGACCGATTGACAGGGGACGGCTACACCTTC.

J is TRBJ2-1 and V is TRBV24-1, with 9 bases aligning to TRBD1. The germline V gene encodes CDR1 KGHDR and CDR2 SFDVKD. This CDR3 has 17 amino acids. V lost 2 bases to trimming and J lost 6 bases; unmatched junction nucleotides: 10. The CDR3 DNA follows: TGTGCCACCAGTGATTCTCCTGGACAGGGGCAGAGCAATGAGCAGTTCTTC. Translation gives CATSDSPGQGQSNEQFF.

The J gene is TRBJ1-1, the V gene TRBV4-1; D not resolved. This CDR3 is built from 14 residues. V was clipped by 1 base and J by 0 bases, with 6 bases between them. Germline V gene sequence: CDR1 MGHRA, CDR2 YSYEKL. In nucleotides, the CDR3 is TGCGCCAGCAGCCAAGGTCTAATGAACACTGAAGCTTTCTTT. This encodes CASSQGLMNTEAFF.

The genes are TRBV29-1 and TRBJ2-3; D gene uncertain. With 3 bases removed from V and 7 bases from J, the gap between germline ends came to 11 bases. The germline gives CDR1 SQVTM, CDR2 ANQGSEA. The CDR3 loop spans 12 amino acids. For the CDR3, the DNA is TGCAGCGTTGACGTTACACAGAATACGCAGTATTTT. This codes for CSVDVTQNTQYF.

This chain joins TRBV29-1 and TRBJ1-6; TRBD1 matches 8 bases. The J segment lost 0 bases and the V segment lost 7 bases, leaving 5 bases of the junction unmatched. The CDR3 has 15 residues. Germline V lookup: CDR1 SQVTM, CDR2 ANQGSEA. CDR3 DNA: TGCAGCGCTCGGACAGGGAGCTCCTATAATTCACCCCTCCACTTT. Translation gives CSARTGSSYNSPLHF.

CDR3 DNA: TGTGCCAGCGGGACAGCGAGCTCTGGAAACACCATATATTTT. It yields the protein CASGTASSGNTIYF. J is TRBJ1-3 and V is TRBV6-6, with TRBD1 identical over 7 bases. Unmatched junction bases numbered 4, after V lost 8 bases and J lost 0 bases. The germline V gene encodes CDR1 MNHNY and CDR2 SVGAGI (reference sequence). This CDR3 is built from 14 residues.

This chain connects TRBV5-1 to TRBJ2-7, with D perhaps TRBD2 (6 bases). Trimming took off 5 bases at V and 1 base at J, with 19 bases between the two ends. CDR1 and CDR2 (germline): SGHRS, YFSETQ. The CDR3 is made up of 16 amino acids. The CDR3 DNA reads TGCGCCAGCAGACCCCCTAGCGTCCTGGGGTCCTACGAGCAGTACTTC. This translates into CASRPPSVLGSYEQYF. Together with reference TRBV5-1 and TRBJ2-7, the CDR3 gives the full variable domain: KAGVTQTPRYLIKTRGQQVTLSCSPISGHRSVSWYQQTPGQGLQFLFEYFSETQRNKGNFPGRFSGRQFSNSRSEMNVSTLELGDSALYLCASRPPSVLGSYEQYFGPGTRLTVT.

CDR3 sequence (DNA): TGCGCCAGCAGCCAAAGGACAGGGTCCACCGGGGAGCTGTTTTTT. Its protein is CASSQRTGSTGELFF. The genes are TRBV4-3 and TRBJ2-2, with TRBD1 matching over 8 bases. Germline V CDR1 and CDR2: LGHNA, YSLEER. The length of the CDR3 is 15 residues. Unmatched junction bases numbered 3, after V lost 2 bases and J lost 4 bases.

The chain is built from TRBV11-2 and TRBJ2-1, with 8 nucleotides matching TRBD2. Germline CDR1 reads SGHAT; CDR2 reads FQNNGV. The CDR3 sequence is 15 residues long. V lost 5 bases to trimming and J lost 5 bases; unmatched junction nucleotides: 8. The CDR3 region is CASSLRAGANNEQFF. Here the CDR3 DNA reads TGTGCCAGCAGCCTTCGAGCGGGGGCCAACAATGAGCAGTTCTTC.

The chain couples TRBV5-8 to TRBJ2-1; 11 bases are a match to TRBD2. The V segment lost 4 bases and the J segment 12 bases; nucleotides outside the gene matches: 18. Germline values: CDR1 SGHTS, CDR2 YDEGEE. This CDR3 is 17 amino acids long. The DNA for the CDR3 is TGTGCCAGCAGCCAAGACGGGACTAGCGGAACCACAGATACGCAGTTCTTC. Its translation: CASSQDGTSGTTDTQFF.

In the case of this clonotype: Sequence at one end of the junction differs from germline and may be a read error. The rearrangement joins TRBV10-1 to TRBJ2-7, with D tentatively TRBD2 (5 bases). The CDR3 sequence is 15 residues long. Germline V gene lookup returns CDR1 WNHNN and CDR2 SYGVQD (reference sequence). CDR3 bases: TGCGCCAGGAGTGAGTCGGGAATCTCAGCCTACGAGCAGTGCTTC. Protein sequence: CARSESGISAYEQCF.

A note on this clonotype: Relative to the germline gene, one junction end is altered; a read error may explain this. This chain joins TRBV7-2 and TRBJ1-6; 8 bases fit TRBD1. The CDR3 consists of 15 residues. Germline V gene lookup returns CDR1 SGHTA and CDR2 FQGNSA. CDR3 protein: CANSYTTGENSPLHF. Written as DNA, the CDR3 is TGTGCCAACAGCTACACGACAGGGGAAAATTCACCCCTCCACTTT.

The chain uses TRBV15 and TRBJ1-6, with 7 positions matching TRBD1. Germline CDR1 and CDR2: LNHNV and YYDKDF (reference sequence). The V segment lost 6 bases and the J segment 9 bases; nucleotides outside the gene matches: 8. The CDR3 loop spans 14 amino acids. The CDR3 coding sequence is TGTGCCACCAGAGGGGGGACAGAGGGTTCACCCCTCCACTTT. Amino acids: CATRGGTEGSPLHF.

This rearrangement joins TRBV12-3 or TRBV12-4 to TRBJ1-3; D gene unclear. The CDR3 covers 13 residues. Trimming cost V 3 bases and J 5 bases, with 8 bases left between them. CDR3 nucleotide sequence: TGTGCCAGCAGTTTCTCTGGTAGAAACACCATATATTTT. Translation: CASSFSGRNTIYF.

This clonotype showed up many times. A read error is possible here, since a much larger clone lies one base away. This chain uses TRBV7-9 with TRBJ1-1; tentatively, D is TRBD1 (6 bases). V gave up 4 bases and J gave up 4 bases, with 10 bases separating them. Germline lookup yields CDR1 SEHNR and CDR2 FQNEAQ (reference sequence). The CDR3 totals 13 residues. The CDR3 DNA reads TGTGCCAGCAGCTCTCAGGGGAGCACTGAAGCTTTCTTT. Its translation: CASSSQGSTEAFF. Using reference TRBV7-9 and TRBJ1-1 for the parts outside the CDR3, the full variable domain is DTGVSQNPRHKITKRGQNVTFRCDPISEHNRLYWYRQTLGQGPEFLTYFQNEAQLEKSRLLSDRFSAERPKGSFSTLEIQRTEQGDSAMYLCASSSQGSTEAFFGQGTRLTVV.

This clonotype was observed a few times. The chain combines TRBV7-9 with TRBJ2-3, with a tentative D call TRBD2 (6 bases). Germline-derived CDR1 and CDR2 are SEHNR and FQNEAQ (reference sequence). This CDR3 has 14 residues. Trimming shortened V by 2 bases and J by 3 bases, and 9 bases separated the two germline ends. CDR3 in amino acids: CASSLPGGTDTQYF. For the CDR3, the DNA is TGTGCCAGCAGCTTACCCGGAGGGACAGATACGCAGTATTTT.

This clonotype appeared a few times. Given a much more abundant clone one base away, this may be a read error. CDR3 bases: TGTGCCAGCAGCTTAGGCCGAAGCGCCTTGAACACTGAAGCTTTCTTT. Protein product: CASSLGRSALNTEAFF. The chain uses TRBV11-1 and TRBJ1-1; D is unclear. CDR3 length: 16 residues. Trimming removed 1 base from V and 0 bases from J, with 12 bases in between. The germline CDR1 and CDR2 sequences are SGHAT and FQDESV (reference sequence).

The CDR3 sequence: CASSTDGSNYGYTF. The CDR3 DNA reads TGTGCCAGCAGTACGGACGGTTCTAACTATGGCTACACCTTC. This chain uses TRBV9 with TRBJ1-2; the D is unclear. The CDR3 contains 14 residues. V lost 5 bases to trimming and J lost 0 bases, with 11 bases between them. From germline, CDR1 is SGDLS and CDR2 YYNGEE.

As for this clonotype: No conserved phenylalanine or tryptophan is present at the end of the CDR3, so a read error is the likely explanation. The DNA is omitted, as the CDR3 cannot be located on it reliably, and the CDR3 follows TCRdb's listing. The chain carries TRBV7-3 and TRBJ2-3; the table's TRBD2 call for D was not verified on the DNA. CDR1 and CDR2 from the germline V gene are SGHTA and FQGTGA. The CDR3 has 19 residues if both end residues are counted. CDR3: CASSSPRRGFVGTHRYAVV.

Worth noting for this clonotype: Given a much more abundant clone one base away, this may be a read error. The chain couples TRBV6-2 or TRBV6-3 to TRBJ2-1, with no clear D. Germline V lookup: CDR1 MNHEY, CDR2 SVGEGT. This CDR3 contains 14 residues. The DNA for the CDR3 is TGTGCCAGCAGTTCCCCGATCAGTCCTGAAGGGCAGTCCTTC. As protein: CASSSPISPEGQSF.

Regarding this clonotype: This clone may be a read error of a much larger clone one base away. V gene TRBV6-2 or TRBV6-3 combines with J gene TRBJ2-3; D not certain. V was cut by 6 bases and J by 0 bases, with 13 bases left in between. This CDR3 is built from 15 residues. Germline CDR1 MNHEY, CDR2 SVGEGT. CDR3 sequence (DNA): TGTGCCAGCAGATCAGGTATTCCTAGCACAGATACGCAGTATTTT. This sequence encodes CASRSGIPSTDTQYF.

The genes are TRBV10-3 and TRBJ2-3; the match to TRBD2 covers 10 bases. The CDR3 runs 15 residues. After removal of 5 bases from V and 0 bases from J, the junction contained 2 bases not matched to a gene. Germline lookup yields CDR1 ENHRY and CDR2 SYGVKD. For the CDR3, the DNA is TGTGCCATCAGTACTAGCGGGAAGAGCACAGATACGCAGTATTTT. The encoded protein is CAISTSGKSTDTQYF.